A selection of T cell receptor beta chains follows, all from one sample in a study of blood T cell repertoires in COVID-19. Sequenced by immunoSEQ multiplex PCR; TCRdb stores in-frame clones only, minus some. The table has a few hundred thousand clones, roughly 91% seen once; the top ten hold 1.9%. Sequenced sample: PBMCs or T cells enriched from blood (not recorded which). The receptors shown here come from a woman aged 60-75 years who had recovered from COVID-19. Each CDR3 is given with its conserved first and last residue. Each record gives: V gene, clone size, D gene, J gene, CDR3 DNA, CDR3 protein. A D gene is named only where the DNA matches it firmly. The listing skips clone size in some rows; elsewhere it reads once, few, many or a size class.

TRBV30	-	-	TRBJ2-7	TGTGCCTGGAGTGTATTACCCCCTCCCAGCGGGGAGCAGTACTTC	CAWSVLPPPSGEQYF
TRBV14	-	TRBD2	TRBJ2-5	TGTGCCAGCAGCCAACCCGAAAGCGGGATAACGGAGACCCAGTACTTC	CASSQPESGITETQYF
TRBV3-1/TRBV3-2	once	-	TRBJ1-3	TGTGCCAGCAGCCAAGATTGGGGGGGTCGAAACACCATATATTTT	CASSQDWGGRNTIYF
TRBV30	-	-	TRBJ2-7	TGTGCCTGGAGTGGCGCTTTTCCGTCCTACGAGCAGTACTTC	CAWSGAFPSYEQYF
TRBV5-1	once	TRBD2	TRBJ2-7	TGCGCCAGACTACTAGCGACCGAGCAGTACTTC	CARLLATEQYF
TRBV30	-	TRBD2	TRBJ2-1	TGTGCCTGGAGTGTAGGGCTAGCGGGGGGCAATGAGCAGTTCTTC	CAWSVGLAGGNEQFF
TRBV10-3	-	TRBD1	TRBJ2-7	TGTGCCACCCAAGACAGGGGAGTATCCTACGAGCAGTACTTC	CATQDRGVSYEQYF
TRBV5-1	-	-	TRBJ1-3	TGCGCCAGCAGCCTCTGGACCCTCGACAGTGGAAACACCATATATTTT	CASSLWTLDSGNTIYF
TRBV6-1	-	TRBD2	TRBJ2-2	TGTGCCAGCAGTGACTTAGCGGGAGGGTACACCGGGGAGCTGTTTTTT	CASSDLAGGYTGELFF
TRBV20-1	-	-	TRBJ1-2	TGCAGTGCGGGCAGCTATGGCTACACCTTC	CSAGSYGYTF
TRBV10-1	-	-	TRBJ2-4	TGCGCCAGCAGAGGGGATTTGACAGCCCTAAAAAACATTCAGTACTTC	CASRGDLTALKNIQYF
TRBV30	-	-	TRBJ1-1	TGTGCCTGGAGTGTACGAGGCAGGGGCAACACTGAAGCTTTCTTT	CAWSVRGRGNTEAFF
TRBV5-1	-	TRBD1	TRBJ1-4	TGCGCCAGCAGCGCCACAGGGGGGAGTGAAAAACTGTTTTTT	CASSATGGSEKLFF
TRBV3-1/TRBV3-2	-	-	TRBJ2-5	TGTGCCAGCAGCCAAGATCAATATGGCGGGGAGACCCAGTACTTC	CASSQDQYGGETQYF
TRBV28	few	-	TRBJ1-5	TGTGCCAGCAGTCGAACACTAGCTCAGCCCCAGCATTTT	CASSRTLAQPQHF
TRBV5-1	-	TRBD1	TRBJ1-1	TGCGCCAGCAGCTTGACAGGGGGGATGAACACTGAAGCTTTCTTT	CASSLTGGMNTEAFF
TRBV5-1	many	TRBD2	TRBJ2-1	TGCGCCAGCAGCTATGCGGGAGGGTTCTCCTACAATGAGCAGTTCTTC	CASSYAGGFSYNEQFF
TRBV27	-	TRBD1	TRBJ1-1	TGTGCCAGCAGTCAAAGGGGGCGGACTGAAGCTTTCTTT	CASSQRGRTEAFF
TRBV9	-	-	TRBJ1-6	TGTGCCAGCAGCCCTGGTTCAGGGGCGGATTCACCCCTCCACTTT	CASSPGSGADSPLHF
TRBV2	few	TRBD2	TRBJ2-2	TGTGCCACCGGACTAGCGGTTGACACCGGGGAGCTGTTTTTT	CATGLAVDTGELFF
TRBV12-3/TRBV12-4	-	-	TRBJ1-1	TGTGCCAGCACGGGGGGCACTGAAGCTTTCTTT	CASTGGTEAFF
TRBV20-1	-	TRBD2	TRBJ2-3	TGCAGTGCTAGTAAAGAGGGCGGGAGTTGGGATACGCAGTATTTT	CSASKEGGSWDTQYF
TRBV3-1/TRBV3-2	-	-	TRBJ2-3	TGTGCCAGCAGCCAGAGGGAACCGCCGGATACGCAGTATTTT	CASSQREPPDTQYF
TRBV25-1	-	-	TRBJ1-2	TGTGCCAGCAGTGAAGGATTCGGGAAGGGTAACTATGGCTACACCTTC	CASSEGFGKGNYGYTF
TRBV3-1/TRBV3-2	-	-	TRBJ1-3	TGTGCCAGCAGCCAAGGGGCGGTCAGAGGGTCTGGAAACACCATATATTTT	CASSQGAVRGSGNTIYF
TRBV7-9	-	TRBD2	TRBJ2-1	TGTGCCAGCAGCTCACTTGGACTAGCAGGCTCCTACAATGAGCAGTTCTTC	CASSSLGLAGSYNEQFF
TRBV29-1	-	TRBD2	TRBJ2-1	TGCAGCGTAGCCCGGACTAGCGGGACGGATGAGCAGTTCTTC	CSVARTSGTDEQFF
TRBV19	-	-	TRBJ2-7	TGTGCCAGTAGTATAGATCTCCGCTACGAGCAGTACTTC	CASSIDLRYEQYF
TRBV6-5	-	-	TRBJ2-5	TGTGCCAGCAGTTACCTGGGAGAGGAGACCCAGTACTTC	CASSYLGEETQYF
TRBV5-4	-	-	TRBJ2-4	TGTGCCACACAGGACCTAGCCAAAAACATTCAGTACTTC	CATQDLAKNIQYF
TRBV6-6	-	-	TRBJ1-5	TGTGCCACTAAAGGACAGAGCAATCAGCCCCAGCATTTT	CATKGQSNQPQHF
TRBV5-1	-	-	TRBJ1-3	TGCGCCAGCAGCTTGTCCGAGGCCGTTAGCTCTGGAAACACCATATATTTT	CASSLSEAVSSGNTIYF
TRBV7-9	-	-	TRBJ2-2	TGTGCCAGCAGCTTAGCACAGCTATACACCGGGGAGCTGTTTTTT	CASSLAQLYTGELFF
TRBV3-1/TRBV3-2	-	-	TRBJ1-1	TGTGCCAGCAGCCAAGGCGGGAGAGGCACTGAAGCTTTCTTT	CASSQGGRGTEAFF
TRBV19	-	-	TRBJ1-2	TGTGCCAGTTCTAGGGGCGGCTATGGCTACACCTTC	CASSRGGYGYTF
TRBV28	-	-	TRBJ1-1	TGTGCCAGCAGTCCGCCGCGCGGGGTAGCTTTCTTT	CASSPPRGVAFF
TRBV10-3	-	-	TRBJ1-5	TGTGCCATCAGTGAGAAGACTCGGGACACCAATCAGCCCCAGCATTTT	CAISEKTRDTNQPQHF
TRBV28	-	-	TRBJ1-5	TGTGCCAGCATCTCGACAGTCAATCAGCCCCAGCATTTT	CASISTVNQPQHF
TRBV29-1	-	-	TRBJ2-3	TGCAGCGGCCGTGGGAGCGGAGGTACAGATACGCAGTATTTT	CSGRGSGGTDTQYF
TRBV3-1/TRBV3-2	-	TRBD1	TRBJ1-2	TGTGCCAGCAGCCAAGGGACAGGGGCGCCGAATGGCTACACCTTC	CASSQGTGAPNGYTF